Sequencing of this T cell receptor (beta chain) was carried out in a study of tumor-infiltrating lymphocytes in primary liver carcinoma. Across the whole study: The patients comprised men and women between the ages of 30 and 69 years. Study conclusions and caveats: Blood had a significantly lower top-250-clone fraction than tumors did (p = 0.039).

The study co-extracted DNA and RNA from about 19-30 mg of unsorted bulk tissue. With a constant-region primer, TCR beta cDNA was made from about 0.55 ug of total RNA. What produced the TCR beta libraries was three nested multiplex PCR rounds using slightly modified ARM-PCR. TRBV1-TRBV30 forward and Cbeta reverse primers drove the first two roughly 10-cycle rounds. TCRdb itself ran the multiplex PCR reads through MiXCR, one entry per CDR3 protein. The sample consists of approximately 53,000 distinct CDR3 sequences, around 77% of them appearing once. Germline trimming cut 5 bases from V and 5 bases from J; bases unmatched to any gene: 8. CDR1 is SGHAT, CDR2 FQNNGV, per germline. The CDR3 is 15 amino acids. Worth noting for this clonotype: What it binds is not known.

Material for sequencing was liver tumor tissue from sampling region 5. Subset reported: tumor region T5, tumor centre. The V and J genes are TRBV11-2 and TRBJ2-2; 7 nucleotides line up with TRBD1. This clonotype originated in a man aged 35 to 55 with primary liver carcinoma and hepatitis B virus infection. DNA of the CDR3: TGTGCCAGCAGCCCCACCAGGGGGACAACCGGGGAGCTGTTTTTT. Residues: CASSPTRGTTGELFF. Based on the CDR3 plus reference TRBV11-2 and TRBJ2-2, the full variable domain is EAGVAQSPRYKIIEKRQSVAFWCNPISGHATLYWYQQILGQGPKLLIQFQNNGVVDDSQLPKDRFSAERLKGVDSTLKIQPAKLEDSAVYLCASSPTRGTTGELFFGEGSRLTVL.